This T cell receptor beta chain was recorded in a study of blood T cell repertoires in COVID-19. Study-level background: From T cells, B-cell-depleted T cells, or PBMCs came the material, which was cDNA or gDNA.

This CDR3 has 14 amino acids. The V end was cut by 7 bases, the J end by 0 bases, with 10 bases between. Germline V gene data show CDR1 as LNHDA and CDR2 as SQIVND (reference sequence). The assay was immunoSEQ multiplex PCR, and TCRdb's table has in-frame clones only and misses some. The sample consists of some 70,000 clones, less than 75% of them appearing once. Sample: peripheral blood. The rearrangement joins TRBV19 to TRBJ1-3; D unclear. This sequence was found in a man aged 60-69 years with acute or convalescent COVID-19. The CDR3 DNA reads as TGTGCCAGTAAAGAGAGTTTCTCTGGAAACACCATATATTTT. Residues: CASKESFSGNTIYF.